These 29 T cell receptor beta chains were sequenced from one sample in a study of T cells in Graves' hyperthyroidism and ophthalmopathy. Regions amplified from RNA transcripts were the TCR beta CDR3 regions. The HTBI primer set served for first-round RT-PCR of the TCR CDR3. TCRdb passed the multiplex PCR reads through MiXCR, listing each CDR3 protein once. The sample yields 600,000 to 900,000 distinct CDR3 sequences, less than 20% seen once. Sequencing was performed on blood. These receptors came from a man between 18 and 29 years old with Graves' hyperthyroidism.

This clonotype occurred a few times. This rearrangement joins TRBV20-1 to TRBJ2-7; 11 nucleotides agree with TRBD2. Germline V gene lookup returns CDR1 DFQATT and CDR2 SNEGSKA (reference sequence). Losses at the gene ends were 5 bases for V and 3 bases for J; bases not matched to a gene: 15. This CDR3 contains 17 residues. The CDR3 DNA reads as TGCAGTGCTCGGCCGGGACTAGCGGCAGTTCCCGACTACGAGCAGTACTTC. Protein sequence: CSARPGLAAVPDYEQYF.

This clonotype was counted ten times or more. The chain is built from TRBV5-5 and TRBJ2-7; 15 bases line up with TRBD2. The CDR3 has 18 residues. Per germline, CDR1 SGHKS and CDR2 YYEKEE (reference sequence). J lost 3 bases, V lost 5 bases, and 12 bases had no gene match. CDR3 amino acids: CASSWTSGRALSHYEQYF. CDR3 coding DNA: TGTGCCAGCAGTTGGACTAGCGGGAGGGCCCTCTCCCACTACGAGCAGTACTTC.

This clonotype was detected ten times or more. CDR3 loop: CASNRDNEQFF. The CDR3 nucleotides read TGTGCCAGCAACAGGGACAATGAGCAGTTCTTC. The rearrangement joins TRBV9 to TRBJ2-1; D is possibly TRBD1 (6 bases). Trimming cost V 6 bases and J 5 bases, with 6 bases left between them. Germline V gene sequence: CDR1 SGDLS, CDR2 YYNGEE. The CDR3 covers 11 residues.

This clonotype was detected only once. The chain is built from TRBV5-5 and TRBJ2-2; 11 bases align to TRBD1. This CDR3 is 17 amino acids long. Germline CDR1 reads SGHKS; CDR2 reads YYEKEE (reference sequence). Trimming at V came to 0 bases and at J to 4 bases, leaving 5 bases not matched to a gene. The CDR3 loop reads CASSLEGQGVFTGELFF. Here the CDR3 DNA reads TGTGCCAGCAGCTTGGAGGGACAGGGGGTTTTCACCGGGGAGCTGTTTTTT.

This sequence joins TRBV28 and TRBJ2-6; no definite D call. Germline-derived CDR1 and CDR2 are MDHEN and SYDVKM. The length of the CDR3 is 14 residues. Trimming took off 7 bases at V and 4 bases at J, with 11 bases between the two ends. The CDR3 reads CASTYSTGANVLTF. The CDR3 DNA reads TGTGCCAGCACCTACAGTACGGGGGCCAACGTCCTGACTTTC. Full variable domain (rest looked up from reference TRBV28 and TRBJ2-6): DVKVTQSSRYLVKRTGEKVFLECVQDMDHENMFWYRQDPGLGLRLIYFSYDVKMKEKGDIPEGYSVSREKKERFSLILESASTNQTSMYLCASTYSTGANVLTFGAGSRLTVL.

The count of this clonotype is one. The CDR3 here is CASSVVGGLGNTIYF. For the CDR3, the DNA is TGTGCCAGCAGCGTAGTTGGAGGGCTTGGAAACACCATATATTTT. This chain joins TRBV9 and TRBJ1-3; no firm D call. CDR3 size: 15 residues. Germline V CDR1 and CDR2: SGDLS, YYNGEE. V lost 0 bases and J lost 3, with 10 bases in between.

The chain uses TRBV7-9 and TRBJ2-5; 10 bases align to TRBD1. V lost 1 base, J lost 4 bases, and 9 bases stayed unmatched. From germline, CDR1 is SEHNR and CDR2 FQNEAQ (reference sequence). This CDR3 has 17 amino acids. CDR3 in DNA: TGTGCCAGCAGCTTAGTTAACCCGGGACAGGGGCGAGAGACCCAGTACTTC. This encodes CASSLVNPGQGRETQYF.

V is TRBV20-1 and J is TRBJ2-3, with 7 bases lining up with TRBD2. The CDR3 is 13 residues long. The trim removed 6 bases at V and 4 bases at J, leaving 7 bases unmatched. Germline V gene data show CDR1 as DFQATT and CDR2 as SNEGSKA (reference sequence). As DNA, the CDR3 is TGCAGTGCCGGGACTATGTTTTCAGATACGCAGTATTTT. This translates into CSAGTMFSDTQYF.

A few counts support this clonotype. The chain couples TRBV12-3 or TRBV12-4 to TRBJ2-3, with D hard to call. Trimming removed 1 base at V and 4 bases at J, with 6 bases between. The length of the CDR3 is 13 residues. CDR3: CASSLDGPDTQYF. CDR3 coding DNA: TGTGCCAGCAGTTTAGACGGGCCAGATACGCAGTATTTT.

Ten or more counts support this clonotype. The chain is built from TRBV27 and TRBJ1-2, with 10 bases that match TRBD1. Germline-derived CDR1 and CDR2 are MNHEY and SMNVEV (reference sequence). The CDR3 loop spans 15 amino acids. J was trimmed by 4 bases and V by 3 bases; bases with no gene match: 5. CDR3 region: CASSFSGQGIYGYTF. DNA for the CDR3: TGTGCCAGCAGTTTCTCGGGACAGGGGATCTATGGCTACACCTTC.

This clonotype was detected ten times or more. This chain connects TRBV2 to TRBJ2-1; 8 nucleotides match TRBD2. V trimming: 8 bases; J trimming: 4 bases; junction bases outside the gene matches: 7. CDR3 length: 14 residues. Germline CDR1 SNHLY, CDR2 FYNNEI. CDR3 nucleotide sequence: TGTGCCAGCGGCCGAGCGGGGGATTACAATGAGCAGTTCTTC. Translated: CASGRAGDYNEQFF.

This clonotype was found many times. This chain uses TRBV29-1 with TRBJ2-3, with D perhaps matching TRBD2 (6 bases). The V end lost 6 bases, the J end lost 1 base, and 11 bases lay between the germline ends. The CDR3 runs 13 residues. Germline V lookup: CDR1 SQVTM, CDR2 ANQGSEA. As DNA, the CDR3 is TGCAGCGTGATAGGAGGGGGCACAGATACGCAGTATTTT. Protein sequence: CSVIGGGTDTQYF.

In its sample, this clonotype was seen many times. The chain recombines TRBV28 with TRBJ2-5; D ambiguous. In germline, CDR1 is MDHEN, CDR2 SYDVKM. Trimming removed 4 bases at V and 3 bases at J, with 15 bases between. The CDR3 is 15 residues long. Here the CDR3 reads CASSSSSAAKETQYF. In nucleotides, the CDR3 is TGTGCCAGCAGTTCTTCCTCGGCGGCTAAAGAGACCCAGTACTTC.

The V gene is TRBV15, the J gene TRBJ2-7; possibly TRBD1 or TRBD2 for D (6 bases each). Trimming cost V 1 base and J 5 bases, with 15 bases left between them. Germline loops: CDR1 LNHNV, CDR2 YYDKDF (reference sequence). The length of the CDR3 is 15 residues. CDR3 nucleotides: TGTGCCACCAGCAGAGCTACCCCTGGGGGGCACGAGCAGTACTTC. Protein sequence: CATSRATPGGHEQYF.

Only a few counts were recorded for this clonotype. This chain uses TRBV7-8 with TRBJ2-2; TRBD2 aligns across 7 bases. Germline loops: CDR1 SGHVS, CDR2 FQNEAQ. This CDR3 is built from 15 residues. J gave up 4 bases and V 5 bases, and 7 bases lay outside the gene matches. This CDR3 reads CASSTSGKGTGELFF. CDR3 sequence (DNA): TGTGCCAGCAGCACCAGCGGGAAAGGCACCGGGGAGCTGTTTTTT. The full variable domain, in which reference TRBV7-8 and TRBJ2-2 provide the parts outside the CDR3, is GAGVSQSPRYKVAKRGQDVALRCDPISGHVSLFWYQQALGQGPEFLTYFQNEAQLDKSGLPSDRFFAERPEGSVSTLKIQRTQQEDSAVYLCASSTSGKGTGELFFGEGSRLTVL.

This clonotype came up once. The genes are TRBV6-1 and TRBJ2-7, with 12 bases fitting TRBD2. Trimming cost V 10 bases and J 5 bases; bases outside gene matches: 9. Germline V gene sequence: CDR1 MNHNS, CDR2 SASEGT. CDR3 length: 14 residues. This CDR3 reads CATSWTSGIHEQYF. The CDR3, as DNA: TGTGCCACTTCCTGGACTAGCGGGATTCACGAGCAGTACTTC.

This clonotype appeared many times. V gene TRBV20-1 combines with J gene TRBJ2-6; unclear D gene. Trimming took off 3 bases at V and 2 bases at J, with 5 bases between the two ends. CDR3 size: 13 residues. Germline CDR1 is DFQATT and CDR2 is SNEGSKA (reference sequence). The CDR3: CSASLPGANVLTF. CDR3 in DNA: TGCAGTGCTAGCTTACCTGGGGCCAACGTCCTGACTTTC.

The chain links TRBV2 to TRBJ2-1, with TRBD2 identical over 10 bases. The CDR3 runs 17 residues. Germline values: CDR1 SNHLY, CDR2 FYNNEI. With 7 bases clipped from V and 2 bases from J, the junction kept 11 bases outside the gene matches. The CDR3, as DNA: TGTGCCAGCAACAGACTAGCGGGTTCGGGGGCCTACAATGAGCAGTTCTTC. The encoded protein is CASNRLAGSGAYNEQFF.

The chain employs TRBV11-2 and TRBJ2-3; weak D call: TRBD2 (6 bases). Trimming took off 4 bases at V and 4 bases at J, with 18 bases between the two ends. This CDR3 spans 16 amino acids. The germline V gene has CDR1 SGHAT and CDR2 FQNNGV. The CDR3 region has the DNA TGTGCCAGCAGCTCCCTCGCCGTACTAGCTTCAGATACGCAGTATTTT. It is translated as CASSSLAVLASDTQYF.

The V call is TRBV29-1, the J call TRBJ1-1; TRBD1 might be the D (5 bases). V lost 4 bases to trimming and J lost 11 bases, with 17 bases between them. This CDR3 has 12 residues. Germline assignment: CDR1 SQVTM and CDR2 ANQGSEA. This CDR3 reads CSVARVEGLAFF. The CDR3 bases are TGCAGCGTTGCACGAGTCGAGGGACTGGCTTTCTTT.

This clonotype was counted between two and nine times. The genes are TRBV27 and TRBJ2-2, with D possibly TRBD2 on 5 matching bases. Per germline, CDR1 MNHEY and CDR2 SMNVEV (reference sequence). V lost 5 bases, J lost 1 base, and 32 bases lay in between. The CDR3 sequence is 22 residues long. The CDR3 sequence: CASSLSRGGPSSVRQNTGELFF. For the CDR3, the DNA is TGTGCCAGCAGTCTCTCTCGAGGCGGCCCTAGCTCCGTCCGCCAGAACACCGGGGAGCTGTTTTTT.

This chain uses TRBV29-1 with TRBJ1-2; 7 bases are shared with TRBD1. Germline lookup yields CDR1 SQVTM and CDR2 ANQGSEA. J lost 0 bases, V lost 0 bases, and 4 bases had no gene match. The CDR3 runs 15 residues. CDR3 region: CSVEDTGAANYGYTF. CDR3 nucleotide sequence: TGCAGCGTTGAAGATACAGGGGCCGCTAACTATGGCTACACCTTC. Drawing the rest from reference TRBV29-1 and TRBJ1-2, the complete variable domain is SAVISQKPSRDICQRGTSLTIQCQVDSQVTMMFWYRQQPGQSLTLIATANQGSEATYESGFVIDKFPISRPNLTFSTLTVSNMSPEDSSIYLCSVEDTGAANYGYTFGSGTRLTVV.

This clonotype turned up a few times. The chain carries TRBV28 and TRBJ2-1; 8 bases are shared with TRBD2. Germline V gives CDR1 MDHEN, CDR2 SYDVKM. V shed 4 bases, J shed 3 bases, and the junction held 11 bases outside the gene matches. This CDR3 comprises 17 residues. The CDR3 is CASSSPMAGGFYNEQFF. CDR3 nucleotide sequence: TGTGCCAGCAGTTCCCCGATGGCGGGAGGTTTCTACAATGAGCAGTTCTTC.

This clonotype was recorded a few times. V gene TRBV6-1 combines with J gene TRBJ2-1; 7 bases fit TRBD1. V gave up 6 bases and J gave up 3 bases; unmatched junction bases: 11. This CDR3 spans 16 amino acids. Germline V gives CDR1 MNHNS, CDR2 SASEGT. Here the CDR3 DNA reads TGTGCCAGCAGACCGGACAGGACCCTCGTCTACAATGAGCAGTTCTTC. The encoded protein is CASRPDRTLVYNEQFF.

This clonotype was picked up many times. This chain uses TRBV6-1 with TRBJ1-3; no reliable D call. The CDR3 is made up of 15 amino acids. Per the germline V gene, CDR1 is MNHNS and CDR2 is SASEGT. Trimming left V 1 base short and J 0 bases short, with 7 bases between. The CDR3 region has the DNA TGTGCCAGCAGTGAAGATTCGGGCTCTGGAAACACCATATATTTT. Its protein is CASSEDSGSGNTIYF.

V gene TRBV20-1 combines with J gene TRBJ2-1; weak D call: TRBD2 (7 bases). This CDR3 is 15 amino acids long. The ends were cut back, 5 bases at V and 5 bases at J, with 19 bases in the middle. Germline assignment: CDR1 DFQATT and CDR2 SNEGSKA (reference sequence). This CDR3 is CSASRGGGGNNEQFF. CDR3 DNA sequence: TGCAGTGCTTCACGGGGAGGGGGAGGGAACAATGAGCAGTTCTTC.

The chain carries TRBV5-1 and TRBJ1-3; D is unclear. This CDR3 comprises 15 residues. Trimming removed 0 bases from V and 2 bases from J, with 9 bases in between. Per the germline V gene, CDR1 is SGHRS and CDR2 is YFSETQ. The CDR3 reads CASSLVPGTGNTIYF. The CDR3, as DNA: TGCGCCAGCAGCTTGGTGCCTGGGACTGGAAACACCATATATTTT.

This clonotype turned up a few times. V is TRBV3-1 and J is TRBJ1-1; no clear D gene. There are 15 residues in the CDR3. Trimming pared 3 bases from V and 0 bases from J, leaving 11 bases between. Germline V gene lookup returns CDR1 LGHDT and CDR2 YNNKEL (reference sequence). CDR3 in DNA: TGTGCCAGCAGCCAGCAAACTGGAATGAACACTGAAGCTTTCTTT. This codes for CASSQQTGMNTEAFF.

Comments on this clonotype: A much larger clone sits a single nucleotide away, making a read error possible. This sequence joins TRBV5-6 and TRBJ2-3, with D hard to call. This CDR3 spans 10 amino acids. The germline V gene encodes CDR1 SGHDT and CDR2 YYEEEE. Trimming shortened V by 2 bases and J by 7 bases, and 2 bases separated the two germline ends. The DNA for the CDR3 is TGTGCCAGCAGCTTATATACGCAGTATTTT. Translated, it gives CASSLYTQYF.